The T cell receptor (beta chain) described here comes from a study of OX40 agonist ivuxolimab in advanced cancers. Study background: As their treatment, patients were administered ivuxolimab, an agonistic anti-OX40 (CD134) antibody. Patients received intravenous ivuxolimab every 2 weeks at 0.01 to 10 mg/kg. Previous treatment with anti-PD-1, anti-PD-L1 or anti-CTLA-4 therapy was allowed; more than 35% had received some.

CDR3 length: 11 amino acids. Between the trimmed V and J ends, which lost 5 bases and 7 bases, there was a span of 5 bases. Germline V gives CDR1 LNHDA, CDR2 SQIVND (reference sequence). Generated by immunoSEQ multiplex PCR, the TCRdb table keeps only in-frame clones and is missing some. In the table there are about 68,000 clones, under 90% of which are singletons. The receptor's source is an adult with an advanced solid tumor such as melanoma, head and neck, liver or kidney cancer. Material: CD4+ or CD8+ T cells sorted from blood, obtained in a trial of the OX40 agonist ivuxolimab. The chain employs TRBV19 and TRBJ2-2; D call uncertain. The CDR3 protein is CASSRGGELFF. The CDR3 DNA follows: TGTGCCAGTAGTCGAGGCGGGGAGCTGTTTTTT.